This passage covers 25 T cell receptor beta chains from one sample sequenced in a study of blood T cells in healthy people across ages. Primed by a sample-barcoded 5' primer and a J-beta primer mix, a second PCR proceeded for roughly 6 to 12 cycles. MiXCR was run by TCRdb on the 5' RACE reads, yielding one entry per CDR3 protein. The sample gives under 1,100,000 distinct CDR3 sequences, around 25% of which show up once; 0.65% to 0.75% is in the top ten. These same data were also listed under a study on T cells of mothers and their children.

Input material: blood. These receptors all come from a girl aged 2-10 years in good health.

The chain is built from TRBV27 and TRBJ1-2; D ambiguous. CDR1 and CDR2 from the germline V gene are MNHEY and SMNVEV (reference sequence). V gave up 6 bases and J gave up 0 bases, with 14 bases separating them. The CDR3 runs to 15 residues. CDR3 amino acids: CASRQEYSSNYGYTF. The DNA of the CDR3 is TGTGCCAGCAGGCAGGAGTACTCTTCTAACTATGGCTACACCTTC.

This clonotype came up a few times. The chain carries TRBV5-4 and TRBJ2-5, with TRBD1 identical over 10 bases. Germline V gene lookup returns CDR1 SGHNT and CDR2 YYREEE (reference sequence). CDR3 length: 15 residues. V lost 4 bases, J lost 5 bases, and 8 bases stayed unmatched. CDR3 nucleotides: TGTGCCAGCAGCGGCCGGGACAGGGGAATTGAGACCCAGTACTTC. This translates into CASSGRDRGIETQYF.

This clonotype was observed a few times. The chain carries TRBV29-1 and TRBJ1-1, with D maybe TRBD1 (5 bases). V lost 0 bases, J lost 0 bases, and 17 bases lay in between. CDR3 length: 17 residues. Germline V lookup: CDR1 SQVTM, CDR2 ANQGSEA. CDR3 DNA: TGCAGCGTTGAAGATTGGGGCGGGGGGACCATGAACACTGAAGCTTTCTTT. This codes for CSVEDWGGGTMNTEAFF. Based on the CDR3 plus reference TRBV29-1 and TRBJ1-1, the full variable domain is SAVISQKPSRDICQRGTSLTIQCQVDSQVTMMFWYRQQPGQSLTLIATANQGSEATYESGFVIDKFPISRPNLTFSTLTVSNMSPEDSSIYLCSVEDWGGGTMNTEAFFGQGTRLTVV.

The rearrangement links TRBV2 to TRBJ1-2; 9 bases agree with TRBD1. Trimming removed 5 bases from V and 2 bases from J; junction bases left unmatched: 9. CDR1 is SNHLY and CDR2 is FYNNEI in the germline V gene. The length of the CDR3 is 16 residues. CDR3 amino acids: CASSQTGTGNNYGYTF. In DNA, the CDR3 is TGTGCCAGCAGTCAAACCGGGACAGGGAACAACTATGGCTACACCTTC.

V usage is TRBV11-1 and J usage is TRBJ2-5; 11 nucleotides line up with TRBD2. This CDR3 comprises 21 residues. Germline CDR1 and CDR2: SGHAT and FQDESV (reference sequence). Trimming cost V 5 bases and J 0 bases; bases outside gene matches: 20. CDR3 residues: CASSLRATLAGDRAYQETQYF. CDR3 nucleotide sequence: TGTGCCAGCAGCCTACGGGCGACACTAGCGGGAGACCGCGCGTACCAAGAGACCCAGTACTTC.

The CDR3 coding sequence is TGTGCCAGCAGCCAGCTGGACATGAACTCCTACGAGCAGTACTTC. As protein: CASSQLDMNSYEQYF. The V call is TRBV14, the J call TRBJ2-7; D might be TRBD1 (5 bases). The V gene lost 3 bases and the J gene lost 0 bases, with 12 bases spanning the gap. This CDR3 is built from 15 residues. Germline V lookup: CDR1 SGHDN, CDR2 FVKESK.

This clonotype showed up just a few times. The V call is TRBV7-2, the J call TRBJ2-1; the D gene is possibly TRBD1 (6 bases). The assigned J gene may be wrong: the sequence end matches TRBJ2-7 better. Germline V gene sequence: CDR1 SGHTA, CDR2 FQGNSA. This CDR3 region has 13 residues. The CDR3 sequence: CASSPGVDYEQYF. In DNA form, the CDR3 reads TGTGCCAGCAGCCCAGGGGTTGATTACGAGCAGTACTTC.

The chain is built from TRBV27 and TRBJ1-1; the D is unclear. Between the trimmed V and J ends, which lost 5 bases and 1 base, there was a span of 17 bases. Germline V gene lookup returns CDR1 MNHEY and CDR2 SMNVEV (reference sequence). This CDR3 contains 16 residues. The CDR3 sequence: CASSPSPGFGNTEAFF. For the CDR3, the DNA is TGTGCCAGCAGTCCCTCCCCGGGCTTCGGGAACACTGAAGCTTTCTTT.

The chain joins TRBV15 to TRBJ2-4; D ambiguous. CDR3 length: 14 residues. The germline V and J ends were trimmed by 0 bases and 7 bases, with 10 bases remaining between them. Germline-derived CDR1 and CDR2 are LNHNV and YYDKDF (reference sequence). The CDR3 nucleotides are TGTGCCACCAGCAGAGAGTTGGTTTGGAACATTCAGTACTTC. Amino acids: CATSRELVWNIQYF.

The CDR3 loop is CASSLSGQDNTEAFF. CDR3 sequence (DNA): TGTGCCAGCAGCTTATCGGGACAGGACAACACTGAAGCTTTCTTT. The chain combines TRBV7-3 with TRBJ1-1, with 8 bases aligning to TRBD1. J was trimmed by 2 bases and V by 2 bases; bases with no gene match: 4. Germline-derived CDR1 and CDR2 are SGHTA and FQGTGA. CDR3 length: 15 residues.

The rearrangement uses TRBV4-3 and TRBJ2-7; weak D call: TRBD2 (6 bases). V gave up 4 bases and J gave up 7 bases, with 26 bases separating them. Germline loops: CDR1 LGHNA, CDR2 YSLEER. The CDR3 totals 17 residues. CDR3 DNA: TGCGCCAGCAGCCCACTACTAAACCCGGGACTCCGCGAGGAGCAGTACTTC. Its protein product is CASSPLLNPGLREEQYF.

This clonotype came up a few times. The genes are TRBV4-1 and TRBJ2-5; 7 bases align to TRBD2. Matching the DNA end better, TRBJ2-1 makes the J call doubtful. Germline values: CDR1 MGHRA, CDR2 YSYEKL. The CDR3 is made up of 16 amino acids. The CDR3 loop reads CASSQDGGEGHHEQFF. CDR3 DNA sequence: TGCGCCAGCAGCCAAGATGGGGGGGAGGGCCATCATGAGCAGTTCTTC.

The CDR3 loop is CSAPSNTGPNYGYTF. The CDR3, as DNA: TGCAGTGCTCCCTCTAATACGGGACCCAACTATGGCTACACCTTC. The chain couples TRBV20-1 to TRBJ1-2; D is possibly TRBD1 (5 bases). Trimming pared 5 bases from V and 2 bases from J, leaving 18 bases between. In germline, CDR1 is DFQATT, CDR2 SNEGSKA (reference sequence). This CDR3 has 15 residues.

The J gene is TRBJ2-2, the V gene TRBV24-1; D unresolved. Between the trimmed V and J ends, which lost 1 base and 2 bases, there was a span of 4 bases. Looked up from germline, CDR1 is KGHDR and CDR2 is SFDVKD. The CDR3 has 14 residues. CDR3 amino acids: CATSDFSNTGELFF. Written as DNA, the CDR3 is TGTGCCACCAGTGATTTTTCCAACACCGGGGAGCTGTTTTTT.

The chain is built from TRBV5-1 and TRBJ2-5; 10 bases agree with TRBD2. CDR1 is SGHRS and CDR2 is YFSETQ in the germline V gene. This CDR3 region has 15 residues. V shed 0 bases, J shed 6 bases, and the junction held 5 bases outside the gene matches. For the CDR3, the DNA is TGCGCCAGCAGCTTGGAAGCGGGAGGGTCTAAGACCCAGTACTTC. Translating gives CASSLEAGGSKTQYF.

The gene calls are TRBV6-2 or TRBV6-3 and TRBJ1-6; 11 nucleotides match TRBD1. Germline CDR1 reads MNHEY; CDR2 reads SVGEGT. This CDR3 region has 16 residues. V trimming: 0 bases; J trimming: 10 bases; junction bases outside the gene matches: 5. Here the CDR3 reads CASSYSFGTGGSPLHF. The CDR3 region has the DNA TGTGCCAGCAGTTACTCGTTCGGGACAGGGGGATCACCCCTCCACTTT.

This clonotype has a handful of counts. The rearrangement uses TRBV29-1 and TRBJ2-3; the D gene could be TRBD1 or TRBD2 (5 bases each). CDR1 is SQVTM, CDR2 ANQGSEA, per germline. The CDR3 runs to 14 residues. V was trimmed by 7 bases and J by 3 bases, leaving 17 bases between them. Here the CDR3 DNA reads TGCAGCGACCGGGACCCAGGTCTGACAGATACGCAGTATTTT. This codes for CSDRDPGLTDTQYF.

This clonotype appeared a few times. The chain joins TRBV2 to TRBJ2-1, with a tentative D call TRBD1 (9 bases). V lost 6 bases and J lost 9, with 18 bases in between. Germline values: CDR1 SNHLY, CDR2 FYNNEI. This CDR3 contains 14 residues. CDR3 DNA: TGTGCCAGCAGCTGGGGACAGGGACTAGGTGAGCAGTTCTTC. Protein product: CASSWGQGLGEQFF.

The V and J genes are TRBV7-9 and TRBJ2-7; D unclear. There are 12 residues in the CDR3. Germline CDR1 and CDR2: SEHNR and FQNEAQ (reference sequence). The V end lost 3 bases, the J end lost 5 bases, and 8 bases lay between the germline ends. The chain's CDR3 is CASSFNEDEQYF. DNA for the CDR3: TGTGCCAGCAGCTTCAACGAGGACGAGCAGTACTTC.

About this clonotype: At one boundary the junction diverges from the germline segment, which might be a read error. The gene calls are TRBV6-2 or TRBV6-3 and TRBJ2-3; unclear D gene. CDR3 length: 11 amino acids. From germline, CDR1 is MNHEY and CDR2 SVGEGT. The CDR3 DNA follows: TGTGCCGGCAGTTATATAGATACGCAGTATTTT. Its translation: CAGSYIDTQYF.

The chain couples TRBV7-9 to TRBJ1-1; D might be TRBD1 (5 bases). The CDR3 runs 19 residues. Germline values: CDR1 SEHNR, CDR2 FQNEAQ (reference sequence). The V gene lost 2 bases and the J gene lost 4 bases, with 26 bases spanning the gap. CDR3: CASSLSWGPDPREATEAFF. CDR3 nucleotide sequence: TGTGCCAGCAGCTTATCTTGGGGCCCCGACCCAAGGGAGGCCACTGAAGCTTTCTTT.

CDR3: CASAGTSYEQYF. The DNA for the CDR3 is TGTGCCAGCGCGGGGACTTCCTACGAGCAGTACTTC. The rearrangement links TRBV12-3 or TRBV12-4 to TRBJ2-7; D is perhaps TRBD2 (6 bases). There are 12 residues in the CDR3. Trimming removed 8 bases from V and 1 base from J, with 9 bases in between.

The chain recombines TRBV4-2 with TRBJ2-1, with TRBD2 identical over 11 bases. After removal of 5 bases from V and 9 bases from J, the junction contained 12 bases not matched to a gene. CDR1 and CDR2 from the germline V gene are LGHNA and YNFKEQ. This CDR3 region has 16 residues. CDR3 region: CASSKISGGAQGEQFF. The CDR3 coding sequence is TGTGCCAGCAGCAAGATTAGCGGGGGGGCCCAGGGTGAGCAGTTCTTC.

The chain joins TRBV27 to TRBJ2-3; D unresolved. V lost 7 bases, J lost 8 bases, and 10 bases lay in between. CDR3 size: 11 residues. The germline gives CDR1 MNHEY, CDR2 SMNVEV (reference sequence). The CDR3 coding sequence is TGTGCCAGCACTGACGGTGGTACGCAGTATTTT. Amino acid sequence: CASTDGGTQYF.

This sequence joins TRBV7-2 and TRBJ2-5; D assignment may be TRBD1 or TRBD2 (5 bases each). Per the germline V gene, CDR1 is SGHTA and CDR2 is FQGNSA. Deletions cut 4 bases from V and 4 bases from J, with 10 bases between. The CDR3 sequence is 13 residues long. CDR3 coding DNA: TGTGCCAGCAGCTATTTGGGACCAGAGACCCAGTACTTC. Protein: CASSYLGPETQYF. Full variable domain (missing parts from reference TRBV7-2 and TRBJ2-5): GAGVSQSPSNKVTEKGKDVELRCDPISGHTALYWYRQSLGQGLEFLIYFQGNSAPDKSGLPSDRFSAERTGGSVSTLTIQRTQQEDSAVYLCASSYLGPETQYFGPGTRLLVL.